The 30 T cell receptor beta chains in this list originate from one sample, sequenced in a study of blood T cell repertoires in COVID-19. TCRdb's table, derived via immunoSEQ multiplex PCR, lists solely in-frame clones and lacks some. This table has roughly 250,000 clones, about 87% appearing once. Sequenced input: peripheral blood. Receptors originate from a man aged 55 to 70 who had recovered from COVID-19.

This clone was seen a single time. The rearrangement links TRBV19 to TRBJ1-2; TRBD1 matches 7 bases. The V segment lost 0 bases and the J segment 4 bases; nucleotides outside the gene matches: 5. Per germline, CDR1 LNHDA and CDR2 SQIVND (reference sequence). The CDR3 runs to 15 residues. CDR3 DNA sequence: TGTGCCAGTAGTATAGATCTGACAGGGCGCTATGGCTACACCTTC. It specifies CASSIDLTGRYGYTF. Full variable domain (rest looked up from reference TRBV19 and TRBJ1-2): DGGITQSPKYLFRKEGQNVTLSCEQNLNHDAMYWYRQDPGQGLRLIYYSQIVNDFQKGDIAEGYSVSREKKESFPLTVTSAQKNPTAFYLCASSIDLTGRYGYTFGSGTRLTVV.

This chain uses TRBV5-4 with TRBJ1-4, with D possibly being TRBD1 (5 bases). The CDR3 runs 15 residues. V was clipped by 4 bases and J by 6 bases, with 16 bases between them. Germline CDR1 SGHNT, CDR2 YYREEE (reference sequence). CDR3 sequence reads: CASSLTLGGDEKLFF. The CDR3 region has the DNA TGTGCCAGCAGCCTGACACTTGGGGGGGATGAAAAACTGTTTTTT.

This chain links TRBV29-1 with TRBJ1-2; the D gene is possibly TRBD1 (5 bases). Trimming took 7 bases from V and 7 from J, leaving 13 bases between them. Germline loops: CDR1 SQVTM, CDR2 ANQGSEA. This CDR3 contains 11 residues. Here the CDR3 DNA reads TGCAGCGCACAGGTGGATGGTGGCTACACCTTC. This codes for CSAQVDGGYTF.

This chain joins TRBV18 and TRBJ2-5; no firm D call. Germline CDR1 reads KGHSH; CDR2 reads LQKENI. The CDR3 consists of 15 residues. Trimming stripped 1 base from V and 1 base from J, with 10 bases between. The CDR3 sequence: CASSPQTGSQETQYF. In DNA form, the CDR3 reads TGTGCCAGCTCACCACAAACCGGGTCCCAAGAGACCCAGTACTTC.

The chain recombines TRBV19 with TRBJ2-7; 7 bases are shared with TRBD1. The germline CDR1 and CDR2 sequences are LNHDA and SQIVND (reference sequence). The V segment lost 4 bases and the J segment 4 bases; nucleotides outside the gene matches: 7. This CDR3 contains 14 residues. The CDR3 is CASSRTGTPYEQYF. CDR3 DNA: TGTGCCAGTAGTAGGACAGGAACCCCTTACGAGCAGTACTTC.

J is TRBJ2-3 and V is TRBV2; D is perhaps TRBD1 (5 bases). The V and J ends lost 10 bases and 2 bases respectively, with 16 bases between them. Per the germline V gene, CDR1 is SNHLY and CDR2 is FYNNEI. This CDR3 has 14 residues. The CDR3 spells CANSGTRATDTQYF. Here the CDR3 DNA reads TGTGCCAATTCGGGCACCAGGGCCACAGATACGCAGTATTTT.

The V gene is TRBV6-2 or TRBV6-3, the J gene TRBJ2-6; 10 bases fit TRBD2. The V and J ends lost 8 bases and 4 bases, in that order; junction bases with no gene match: 14. The CDR3 sequence is 18 residues long. Germline V gene sequence: CDR1 MNHEY, CDR2 SVGEGT. CDR3 sequence reads: CASGLLAGSPEGANVLTF. In nucleotides, the CDR3 is TGTGCCAGCGGCCTACTAGCGGGGTCACCGGAGGGGGCCAACGTCCTGACTTTC.

The chain employs TRBV2 and TRBJ1-4; a possible D gene is TRBD1 (5 bases). The CDR3 runs 15 residues. Germline loops: CDR1 SNHLY, CDR2 FYNNEI. V lost 0 bases to trimming and J lost 6 bases, with 11 bases between them. CDR3 in DNA: TGTGCCAGCAGTGAAGCGAGGGGAGGGGATGAAAAACTGTTTTTT. Translation gives CASSEARGGDEKLFF.

The rearrangement links TRBV5-1 to TRBJ1-4; a weak D match, TRBD1 (5 bases). The V gene lost 0 bases and the J gene lost 7 bases, with 13 bases spanning the gap. Germline CDR1 and CDR2: SGHRS and YFSETQ. The CDR3 sequence is 15 residues long. CDR3 in amino acids: CASSLAAGSVEKLFF. CDR3 bases: TGCGCCAGCAGCTTGGCGGCAGGGTCGGTTGAAAAACTGTTTTTT.

The chain has TRBV24-1 and TRBJ2-3; D remains unclear. Germline lookup yields CDR1 KGHDR and CDR2 SFDVKD. V was clipped by 1 base and J by 0 bases, with 10 bases between them. The length of the CDR3 is 16 residues. The chain's CDR3 is CATSDLGQASTDTQYF. The DNA for the CDR3 is TGTGCCACCAGTGATTTAGGCCAGGCTAGCACAGATACGCAGTATTTT.

The chain combines TRBV18 with TRBJ1-6; D gene unclear. The V gene lost 1 base and the J gene lost 10 bases, with 14 bases spanning the gap. The length of the CDR3 is 15 residues. The germline gives CDR1 KGHSH, CDR2 LQKENI. In nucleotides, the CDR3 is TGTGCCAGCTCACCACAGGATACCACGGGATCACCCCTCCACTTT. This gives the protein CASSPQDTTGSPLHF. Complete variable domain (other parts from reference TRBV18 and TRBJ1-6): NAGVMQNPRHLVRRRGQEARLRCSPMKGHSHVYWYRQLPEEGLKFMVYLQKENIIDESGMPKERFSAEFPKEGPSILRIQQVVRGDSAAYFCASSPQDTTGSPLHFGNGTRLTVT.

This rearrangement joins TRBV7-9 to TRBJ2-3; D ambiguous. This CDR3 comprises 15 residues. V was pared by 3 bases and J by 0 bases, with 10 bases between. The germline V gene has CDR1 SEHNR and CDR2 FQNEAQ (reference sequence). The CDR3 sequence is CASSLHSPSTDTQYF. The DNA of the CDR3 is TGTGCCAGCAGCTTGCACAGCCCTAGCACAGATACGCAGTATTTT.

This clone was seen only a few times. Germline and junction disagree at one end, which may indicate a read error. V and J are TRBV24-1 and TRBJ2-7; 7 nucleotides align to TRBD2. This CDR3 has 14 residues. Germline lookup yields CDR1 KGHDR and CDR2 SFDVKD. CDR3: CATSGEGLSHEQYF. For the CDR3, the DNA is TGTGCCACCAGTGGGGAGGGGCTCTCCCACGAGCAGTACTTC.

The chain couples TRBV19 to TRBJ2-7, with D possibly matching TRBD2 (6 bases). CDR3 length: 14 residues. The germline V gene has CDR1 LNHDA and CDR2 SQIVND (reference sequence). V was shortened by 4 bases and J by 6 bases, with 16 bases between the two germline ends. Here the CDR3 DNA reads TGTGCCAGTAGTACTCACGGGGTGGAGGGCGAGCAGTACTTC. Its protein product is CASSTHGVEGEQYF.

CDR3 sequence reads: CASSRGQGYGYTF. CDR3 DNA: TGTGCCAGCAGCCGTGGACAAGGCTATGGCTACACCTTC. The V gene is TRBV7-9, the J gene TRBJ1-2; possible D gene TRBD1, 5 bases. The CDR3 spans 13 residues. Germline assignment: CDR1 SEHNR and CDR2 FQNEAQ (reference sequence). The ends were cut back, 5 bases at V and 4 bases at J, with 11 bases in the middle.

This CDR3 reads CASSPGQGKNSPLHF. CDR3 bases: TGTGCCAGCAGCCCCGGACAGGGAAAGAATTCACCCCTCCACTTT. The gene calls are TRBV9 and TRBJ1-6, with 8 positions matching TRBD1. CDR3 length equals 15 residues. Germline CDR1 SGDLS, CDR2 YYNGEE. The V and J ends lost 4 bases and 7 bases, in that order; junction bases with no gene match: 7.

V is TRBV5-1 and J is TRBJ2-1; TRBD2 matches at 8 bases. The length of the CDR3 is 14 residues. Germline trimming cut 3 bases from V and 6 bases from J; bases unmatched to any gene: 5. CDR1 is SGHRS and CDR2 is YFSETQ in the germline V gene. The chain's CDR3 is CASSSRTSLNEQFF. CDR3 bases: TGCGCCAGCAGCTCCCGGACTAGCCTCAATGAGCAGTTCTTC.

The chain couples TRBV19 to TRBJ1-2; D gene unclear. The CDR3 is 10 amino acids. CDR1 and CDR2 from the germline V gene are LNHDA and SQIVND (reference sequence). V lost 7 bases and J 8 bases, leaving 8 bases between the germline ends. CDR3 bases: TGTGCCAGTAAAGAGAGGGGCTACACCTTC. Its translation is CASKERGYTF. Complete variable domain (other parts from reference TRBV19 and TRBJ1-2): DGGITQSPKYLFRKEGQNVTLSCEQNLNHDAMYWYRQDPGQGLRLIYYSQIVNDFQKGDIAEGYSVSREKKESFPLTVTSAQKNPTAFYLCASKERGYTFGSGTRLTVV.

This clone was seen a single time. This chain connects TRBV11-3 to TRBJ1-1; D unclear. With 3 bases removed from V and 3 bases from J, the gap between germline ends came to 5 bases. This CDR3 spans 12 amino acids. The V gene's germline CDR1 is SGHNT and CDR2 YENEEA. The DNA for the CDR3 is TGTGCCAGCAGCTTCCGGGACACTGAAGCTTTCTTT. Its translation is CASSFRDTEAFF.

Turning to this clone: In the same sample, other DNA sequences code for this CDR3. CDR3 in amino acids: CASSVGGQGYEQYF. The CDR3 DNA sequence: TGTGCCAGCAGCGTCGGGGGACAGGGATACGAGCAGTACTTC. The rearrangement links TRBV9 to TRBJ2-7, with TRBD1 matching 9 bases. CDR1 is SGDLS, CDR2 YYNGEE, per germline. V was pared by 2 bases and J by 4 bases, with 4 bases of the junction left unmatched. This CDR3 has 14 amino acids.

The rearrangement links TRBV9 to TRBJ1-2; maybe TRBD1 (6 bases). V was clipped by 0 bases and J by 7 bases, with 13 bases between them. The CDR3 is made up of 14 amino acids. Germline CDR1 and CDR2: SGDLS and YYNGEE. The CDR3 spells CASSVVLGAGGYTF. CDR3 DNA sequence: TGTGCCAGCAGCGTAGTGCTGGGGGCGGGTGGCTACACCTTC. The variable domain in full, completed from reference TRBV9 and TRBJ1-2, reads DSGVTQTPKHLITATGQRVTLRCSPRSGDLSVYWYQQSLDQGLQFLIQYYNGEERAKGNILERFSAQQFPDLHSELNLSSLELGDSALYFCASSVVLGAGGYTFGSGTRLTVV.

V is TRBV7-2 and J is TRBJ2-5, with TRBD2 identical over 12 bases. CDR1 and CDR2 from the germline V gene are SGHTA and FQGNSA. After removal of 6 bases from V and 2 bases from J, the junction contained 13 bases not matched to a gene. This CDR3 region has 18 residues. The chain's CDR3 is CASSLSPSGGAVQETQYF. CDR3 nucleotide sequence: TGTGCCAGCAGTTTATCCCCTAGCGGGGGGGCAGTACAAGAGACCCAGTACTTC.

V and J are TRBV20-1 and TRBJ1-5; D may be TRBD1 (5 bases). The V and J ends lost 1 base and 10 bases respectively, with 8 bases between them. Germline V gene lookup returns CDR1 DFQATT and CDR2 SNEGSKA (reference sequence). CDR3 length: 11 amino acids. CDR3 nucleotide sequence: TGCAGTGCTAGAGGGGGGGGACCCCAGCATTTT. The encoded protein is CSARGGGPQHF.

This rearrangement joins TRBV4-2 to TRBJ2-1; 7 bases match TRBD1. The CDR3 consists of 15 residues. Looked up from germline, CDR1 is LGHNA and CDR2 is YNFKEQ. Unmatched junction bases numbered 7, after V lost 2 bases and J lost 6 bases. The CDR3 here is CASSQMTGLVNEQFF. The CDR3 DNA reads as TGTGCCAGCAGCCAAATGACAGGGTTGGTCAATGAGCAGTTCTTC.

The genes are TRBV5-8 and TRBJ2-1, with a possible D match to TRBD1 (5 bases). The CDR3 totals 16 residues. Germline V lookup: CDR1 SGHTS, CDR2 YDEGEE. Trimming removed 4 bases at V and 1 base at J, with 15 bases between. CDR3 region: CASSQKGFLSYNEQFF. The CDR3 region has the DNA TGTGCCAGCAGCCAAAAGGGGTTCCTTTCCTACAATGAGCAGTTCTTC.

The chain couples TRBV2 to TRBJ2-7, with D tentatively TRBD1 (5 bases). The CDR3 consists of 13 residues. Germline loops: CDR1 SNHLY, CDR2 FYNNEI. Trimming shortened V by 6 bases and J by 2 bases, and 11 bases separated the two germline ends. In DNA, the CDR3 is TGTGCCAGCAGGTGGGGCGTGACCTACGAGCAGTACTTC. Its translation: CASRWGVTYEQYF.

The chain is built from TRBV5-6 and TRBJ2-7; 8 bases fit TRBD2. V was pared by 4 bases and J by 5 bases, with 14 bases of the junction left unmatched. The germline V gene has CDR1 SGHDT and CDR2 YYEEEE. This CDR3 comprises 16 residues. The CDR3: CASSITSGVSMHEQYF. The CDR3 coding sequence is TGTGCCAGCAGCATAACTAGCGGAGTATCCATGCACGAGCAGTACTTC. The full variable domain, with the rest looked up from reference TRBV5-6 and TRBJ2-7, is DAGVTQSPTHLIKTRGQQVTLRCSPKSGHDTVSWYQQALGQGPQFIFQYYEEEERQRGNFPDRFSGHQFPNYSSELNVNALLLGDSALYLCASSITSGVSMHEQYFGPGTRLTVT.

This clone was counted a single time. This chain uses TRBV2 with TRBJ1-2, with 9 bases aligning to TRBD1. The germline gives CDR1 SNHLY, CDR2 FYNNEI. The V gene end was trimmed by 7 bases and the J gene end by 5 bases; junction bases not matched to a gene: 8. The CDR3 consists of 14 residues. CDR3 sequence reads: CASNRDRVLYGYTF. The CDR3 coding sequence is TGTGCCAGCAATCGGGACAGGGTCTTATATGGCTACACCTTC.

The chain couples TRBV12-3 or TRBV12-4 to TRBJ2-7, with D maybe TRBD2 (6 bases). The CDR3 consists of 13 residues. Trimming shortened V by 10 bases and J by 3 bases, and 16 bases separated the two germline ends. The CDR3 DNA reads as TGTGCCACTAGGCCTTCGGGGGTCTACGAGCAGTACTTC. It is translated as CATRPSGVYEQYF.

V usage is TRBV28 and J usage is TRBJ1-5, with a weak D call TRBD1 (5 bases). Trimming shortened V by 2 bases and J by 4 bases, and 9 bases separated the two germline ends. CDR3 size: 14 residues. Germline loops: CDR1 MDHEN, CDR2 SYDVKM. The CDR3: CASSLPGKNQPQHF. Here the CDR3 DNA reads TGTGCCAGCAGTTTACCAGGGAAGAATCAGCCCCAGCATTTT.